A selection of T cell receptor beta chains follows, all from one sample in a study of CD8 T cells in Susac syndrome. TCRdb re-derived calls from the immunoSEQ multiplex PCR reads in MiXCR, one entry per CDR3 protein. Among 120,000 or so distinct CDR3 sequences listed, nearly 95% were seen once. Sequencing input: CD4+ T cells from PBMCs. Receptors originate from a human donor in good health. CDR3s include the opening cysteine and the closing phenylalanine or tryptophan. D genes are given only for firm matches. Part of the rows lack a size; the others show once, few, many or a class for expanded clones.

CDR3aa: CASTAPAVGDTQYF; CDR3nt: TGTGCCAGCACGGCCCCCGCGGTTGGAGATACGCAGTATTTT; j_gene: TRBJ2-3; v_gene: TRBV25-1; d_gene: .; abundance: .
CDR3aa: CASHMGGAGYGYTF; CDR3nt: TGTGCCAGCCATATGGGGGGCGCGGGCTATGGCTACACCTTC; j_gene: TRBJ1-2; v_gene: TRBV19; d_gene: .; abundance: .
CDR3aa: CASSFRLEASEQFF; CDR3nt: TGTGCCAGCAGTTTCCGGCTAGAAGCTAGTGAGCAGTTCTTC; j_gene: TRBJ2-1; v_gene: TRBV27; d_gene: .; abundance: .
CDR3aa: CASSPGEGNTIYF; CDR3nt: TGTGCCAGCAGCCCGGGGGAAGGAAACACCATATATTTT; j_gene: TRBJ1-3; v_gene: TRBV7-2; d_gene: .; abundance: .
CDR3aa: CASSQGVGYEQYF; CDR3nt: TGTGCCAGCAGCCAGGGGGTAGGCTACGAGCAGTACTTC; j_gene: TRBJ2-7; v_gene: TRBV7-6; d_gene: TRBD1; abundance: .
CDR3aa: CASSPGTLGPKNIQYF; CDR3nt: TGTGCCAGCTCACCGGGGACCCTCGGGCCCAAAAACATTCAGTACTTC; j_gene: TRBJ2-4; v_gene: TRBV18; d_gene: .; abundance: .
CDR3aa: CASSLNSGTGILYEQYF; CDR3nt: TGTGCCAGCAGTTTAAATTCCGGGACAGGGATTTTGTACGAGCAGTACTTC; j_gene: TRBJ2-7; v_gene: TRBV28; d_gene: TRBD1; abundance: .
CDR3aa: CSVEGGLAGGEQYF; CDR3nt: TGCAGCGTTGAGGGAGGACTAGCAGGAGGCGAGCAGTACTTC; j_gene: TRBJ2-7; v_gene: TRBV29-1; d_gene: TRBD2; abundance: once
CDR3aa: CASSIQHGSNQPQHF; CDR3nt: TGTGCCAGTAGTATTCAGCACGGTAGCAATCAGCCCCAGCATTTT; j_gene: TRBJ1-5; v_gene: TRBV19; d_gene: .; abundance: .
CDR3aa: CSVYFQGGRHEQFF; CDR3nt: TGCAGCGTTTATTTCCAGGGTGGGAGGCATGAGCAGTTCTTC; j_gene: TRBJ2-1; v_gene: TRBV29-1; d_gene: .; abundance: few
CDR3aa: CASSPLVNTEAFF; CDR3nt: TGTGCCAGCAGCCCCCTTGTGAACACTGAAGCTTTCTTT; j_gene: TRBJ1-1; v_gene: TRBV27; d_gene: .; abundance: .
CDR3aa: CASSQENEQFF; CDR3nt: TGTGCCAGCAGCCAAGAGAATGAGCAGTTCTTC; j_gene: TRBJ2-1; v_gene: TRBV4-2; d_gene: .; abundance: .
CDR3aa: CSVDAGDEQYF; CDR3nt: TGCAGCGTTGATGCAGGGGACGAGCAGTACTTC; j_gene: TRBJ2-7; v_gene: TRBV29-1; d_gene: .; abundance: .
CDR3aa: CASSPGTGFWYQETQYF; CDR3nt: TGTGCCAGCAGTCCCGGGACAGGATTTTGGTACCAAGAGACCCAGTACTTC; j_gene: TRBJ2-5; v_gene: TRBV2; d_gene: TRBD1; abundance: .
CDR3aa: CASSLEGSGNQETQYF; CDR3nt: TGTGCCAGCAGCTTAGAGGGGTCAGGGAACCAAGAGACCCAGTACTTC; j_gene: TRBJ2-5; v_gene: TRBV7-2; d_gene: .; abundance: .
CDR3aa: CASRRGTAKQNEQYF; CDR3nt: TGTGCCAGCAGGCGCGGGACCGCAAAGCAGAACGAGCAGTACTTC; j_gene: TRBJ2-7; v_gene: TRBV28; d_gene: .; abundance: .
CDR3aa: CASRSGTAIYEQYF; CDR3nt: TGTGCCAGCCGGTCCGGGACTGCGATCTACGAGCAGTACTTC; j_gene: TRBJ2-7; v_gene: TRBV27; d_gene: .; abundance: .